The sequence of this TCR beta chain was determined in a study of blood T cell dynamics during melanoma immunotherapy. This sample's time point: pre-treatment baseline. Repertoires were generated with immunoSEQ multiplex PCR, while TCRdb's copy carries only in-frame clones and drops some. The sample consists of around 13,000 clones, 70% to 90% of them appearing once. With 0 bases removed from V and 6 bases from J, the gap between germline ends came to 11 bases. Germline CDR1 is SGHNT and CDR2 is YYREEE (reference sequence). The CDR3 totals 14 residues. Sequenced here: blood, sampled from a patient treated with checkpoint blockade. J is TRBJ2-3 and V is TRBV5-4; no reliable D call. This TCR was recovered from a human donor with melanoma. In nucleotides, the CDR3 is TGTGCCAGCAGCTTGGGTCAGGCGCCGGATACGCAGTATTTT. It specifies CASSLGQAPDTQYF.